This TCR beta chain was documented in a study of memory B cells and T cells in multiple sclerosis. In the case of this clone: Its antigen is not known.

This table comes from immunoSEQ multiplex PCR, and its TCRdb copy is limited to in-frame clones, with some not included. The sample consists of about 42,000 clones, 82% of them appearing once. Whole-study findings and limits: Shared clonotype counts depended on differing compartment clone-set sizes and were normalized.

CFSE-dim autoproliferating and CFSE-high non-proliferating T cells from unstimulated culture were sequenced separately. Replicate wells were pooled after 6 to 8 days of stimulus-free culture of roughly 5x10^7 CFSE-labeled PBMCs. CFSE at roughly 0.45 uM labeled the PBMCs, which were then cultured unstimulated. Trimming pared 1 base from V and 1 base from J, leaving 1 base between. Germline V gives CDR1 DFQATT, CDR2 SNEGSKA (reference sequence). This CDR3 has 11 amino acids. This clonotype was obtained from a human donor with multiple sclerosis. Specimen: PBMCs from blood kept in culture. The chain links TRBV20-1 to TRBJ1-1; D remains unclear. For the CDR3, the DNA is TGCAGTGCTAGAGCGAACACTGAAGCTTTCTTT. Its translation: CSARANTEAFF.